These T cell receptor beta chains were read from a single sample in a study of T-cell reconstitution after alpha-beta-depleted transplantation in children. Using its own MiXCR run on the PCR reads, TCRdb lists one record per CDR3 protein. The sample yields 280,000 or so distinct CDR3 sequences, around 10% seen once. The material sequenced was peripheral blood, taken 180 days after TCRalphabeta/CD19-depleted stem cell transplant. The receptors come from a male patient between 2 and 15 years old who had a stem cell transplant for chronic granulomatous disease, so the T cells may come from the graft donor. Each CDR3 is given with its conserved first and last residue. D genes are given only for firm matches. A clone size is listed for some rows: how often the clone was seen (once, few, many), or a class if it is expanded.

clone_size j_call d_call v_call cdr3_nt cdr3_aa
many TRBJ1-1 TRBD1 TRBV12-3/TRBV12-4 TGTGCCAGCAGCCATTCCGACAGGGGGATTGGGAGCACTGAAGCTTTCTTT CASSHSDRGIGSTEAFF
many TRBJ2-5 NA TRBV7-2 TGTGCCAGCAGCTTGGAATATAGTAGTAGAACAGAGACCCAGTACTTC CASSLEYSSRTETQYF
many TRBJ2-3 TRBD2 TRBV18 TGTGCCAGCTCACCATCCGGGGCTAGCGGGTCAGGTACGCAGTATTTT CASSPSGASGSGTQYF
NA TRBJ2-3 NA TRBV3-1 TGTGCCACCTGCCAAAGCCCCCCTGGACTGGATACGCAGTATTTT CATCQSPPGLDTQYF
many TRBJ2-2 NA TRBV3-1 TGTGCCAGCAGCCTTGGGCGGACACCCACCGGGGAGCTGTTTTTT CASSLGRTPTGELFF
many TRBJ2-3 NA TRBV12-3/TRBV12-4 TGTGCCAGCAGCCTATTTACGAGCACAGATACGCAGTATTTT CASSLFTSTDTQYF
many TRBJ2-1 NA TRBV7-9 TGTGCCAGCAGCACTCGGGGGCGGTTGCGGCAGTTCTTC CASSTRGRLRQFF
many TRBJ2-3 TRBD2 TRBV7-9 TGTGCCAGCTTGGGGCCTATACTAGCGGGAGGACCCCTTTCCTTCACAGATACGCAGTATTTT CASLGPILAGGPLSFTDTQYF
many TRBJ2-3 TRBD1 TRBV20-1 TGCAGTGCTCTCCGGGACAGGGGCACAGATACGCAGTATTTT CSALRDRGTDTQYF
NA TRBJ1-4 TRBD1 TRBV2 TGTACCTTCAACTCCCCGGTGGGGACAGGGGGAGTTAATGAAAAACTGTTTTTT CTFNSPVGTGGVNEKLFF
many TRBJ2-7 TRBD2 TRBV20-1 TGCAGTGCTAGAAAGCTAGCGGGAATTGCGTCCGAGCAGTACTTC CSARKLAGIASEQYF
many TRBJ2-4 TRBD2 TRBV27 TGTGCCAGCAGTTTATCGGGAGGGCTCCCATCAGCCAAAAACATTCAGTACTTC CASSLSGGLPSAKNIQYF
NA TRBJ2-7 TRBD1 TRBV18 TGTGCCAGCTCACCACAGGGGGGACAGGGGAAAAACGAGCAGTACTTC CASSPQGGQGKNEQYF
many TRBJ2-3 NA TRBV10-3 TGTGCCATCAAGCAGGGGAACACAGATACGCAGTATTTT CAIKQGNTDTQYF
many TRBJ2-3 NA TRBV3-1 TGTGCCAGCAGCCAAGAAATTAGCGGAGCCCCCGCACGAGATACGCAGTATTTT CASSQEISGAPARDTQYF
few TRBJ1-4 NA TRBV28 TGTGCCAGCACCGATTATCGGGGGTCGACTAATGAAAAACTGTTTTTT CASTDYRGSTNEKLFF
many TRBJ2-7 NA TRBV20-1 TGCAGTGCTAGAGGGGACTCCTACGAGCAGTACTTC CSARGDSYEQYF
many TRBJ2-2 TRBD2 TRBV19 TGTGCCGGAGGGAGCGGGGGGCCGAACACCGGGGAGCTGTTTTTT CAGGSGGPNTGELFF
many TRBJ2-6 NA TRBV7-3 TGTGCCAGCAGCTTAGAAGCAGGGACTGGTCTCCTGACTTTC CASSLEAGTGLLTF
many TRBJ2-5 NA TRBV5-1 TGCGCCAGCAGCTTGGTCCCAGGAAACCAAGAGACCCAGTACTTC CASSLVPGNQETQYF
many TRBJ1-3 TRBD1 TRBV4-2 TGTGCCAGCAGCCAAGACGCCGACAGGGGGCATGGAAACACCATATATTTT CASSQDADRGHGNTIYF
NA TRBJ1-5 NA TRBV11-2 TGTGCCAGCAGCTTAGTTGGAACCGGGACAAGGTACAATCAGCCCCAGCATTTT CASSLVGTGTRYNQPQHF
many TRBJ2-1 NA TRBV28 TGTGCCAGCAGTTTACCGGGGCGCTACGGCAATGAGCAGTTCTTC CASSLPGRYGNEQFF
many TRBJ2-1 TRBD2 TRBV7-9 TGTGCCAGCAGCTTAGGTCCCCTACGGAGCGGGAGCGTTTACAATGAGCAGTTCTTC CASSLGPLRSGSVYNEQFF
many TRBJ2-3 NA TRBV7-9 TGTGCCAGCAGCATTCAAAGGGGGACAGATACGCAGTATTTT CASSIQRGTDTQYF
many TRBJ1-5 TRBD1 TRBV7-2 TGTGCCAGCAAGGGACAGGGATTTTCTCAGCCCCAGCATTTT CASKGQGFSQPQHF
few TRBJ1-2 NA TRBV7-8 TGTGCCAGCAGCTCCTGGACAGAGAACTATGGCTACACCTTC CASSSWTENYGYTF
many TRBJ2-2 NA TRBV20-1 TGCAGTGCTCAGCAACCGGGACACAACACCGGGGAGCTGTTTTTT CSAQQPGHNTGELFF
many TRBJ2-4 NA TRBV18 TGTGCCAGCTCACCATCCCAGGAATTTGGCAAAAACATTCAGTACTTC CASSPSQEFGKNIQYF
NA TRBJ2-3 NA TRBV2 TGTGCCAGCAGTGAATTCCTAGAGGGAGCTCGAAATACGCAGTATTTT CASSEFLEGARNTQYF
many TRBJ2-7 NA TRBV7-9 TGTGCCAGCACCTTAGTTATCCGGGGGCTTGAATACGAGCAGTACTTC CASTLVIRGLEYEQYF
many TRBJ2-2 NA TRBV5-1 TGCGCCAGCAGCCTTGGGGCAGGGAAAACCGGGGAGCTGTTTTTT CASSLGAGKTGELFF
NA TRBJ2-1 NA TRBV6-2/TRBV6-3 TGTCCCACCAGCCTTTTCACTAACAATGAGCAGTTCTTC CPTSLFTNNEQFF
many TRBJ2-1 NA TRBV25-1 TGTGCCAGCAGTGAAAGGTGGGCGGCCTACAATGAGCAGTTCTTC CASSERWAAYNEQFF
many TRBJ1-2 NA TRBV12-3/TRBV12-4 TGTGCCAGCAGTACTTCAGGGGTGGGCTATGGCTACACCTTC CASSTSGVGYGYTF
many TRBJ2-5 TRBD2 TRBV27 TGTGCCAGCAGTTCATCCTATTCCGGGACTAGACGTAGACTGCGGAGGTCCCAGTACTTC CASSSSYSGTRRRLRRSQYF
few TRBJ2-2 TRBD2 TRBV5-1 TGCGCCAGCAGCCAATATATGACTAGCGGGGTTGCCGGGGAGCTGTTTTTT CASSQYMTSGVAGELFF
many TRBJ2-4 NA TRBV20-1 TGCAGTGCTCCAGGGATCCTAGCCAAAAACATTCAGTACTTC CSAPGILAKNIQYF
many TRBJ1-5 TRBD1 TRBV20-1 TGCAGTGCTGAACAGGGGGGGGTCAATCAGCCCCAGCATTTT CSAEQGGVNQPQHF
many TRBJ1-1 NA TRBV18 TGTGCCAGCTCACCGGACAGTTTGAACACTGAAGCTTTCTTT CASSPDSLNTEAFF
many TRBJ2-5 TRBD1 TRBV20-1 TGCAGTGCTTCGCCCCACAGGGGATGGGAGGAGACCCAGTACTTC CSASPHRGWEETQYF
many TRBJ1-1 NA TRBV12-3/TRBV12-4 TGTGCCAGCAGTTTATGGTTGGCTAGGAACACTGAAGCTTTCTTT CASSLWLARNTEAFF
many TRBJ2-2 TRBD2 TRBV12-3/TRBV12-4 TGTGCCAGCAAGGGGACTAGCTGGGGCGGGGAGCTGTTTTTT CASKGTSWGGELFF
many TRBJ2-1 TRBD2 TRBV5-5 TGTGCCAGCAGCTTGGTTAGCGGGAGAGTCTACAATGAGCAGTTCTTC CASSLVSGRVYNEQFF
NA TRBJ2-1 NA TRBV6-9 TGTGCCAGCAGCTATTCCCTCTCCTACAATGAGCAGTTCTTC CASSYSLSYNEQFF
NA TRBJ2-1 NA TRBV4-2 TGTGCCAGCAGCCCGAGCAGGGGGAGGACTAACAATGAGCAGTTCTTC CASSPSRGRTNNEQFF
many TRBJ2-1 NA TRBV6-1 TGTGCCAGCACCACCACCCTGGTTCTCAAGGGGTCCTCCTACAATGAGCAGTTCTTC CASTTTLVLKGSSYNEQFF
NA TRBJ2-7 NA TRBV18 TGTGCCAGCTCACCCGGCTCTGTGGGTGAGCAGTACTTC CASSPGSVGEQYF
NA TRBJ2-1 NA TRBV29-1 TGCAGCGTTGTCGACGGTTGGAATGAGCAGTTCTTC CSVVDGWNEQFF
many TRBJ2-3 NA TRBV5-6 TGTGCCAGCAGCTTGGCAGTGAGCACAGATACGCAGTATTTT CASSLAVSTDTQYF
few TRBJ2-1 TRBD1 TRBV2 TGTGCCAGCAGCCCACAGGGGGAGTCCTACAATGAGCAGTTCTTC CASSPQGESYNEQFF
many TRBJ2-1 NA TRBV5-1 TGCGCCAGCAGCTTGGGGACTACTATATCCAGTGAGCAGTTCTTC CASSLGTTISSEQFF
many TRBJ1-5 NA TRBV5-5 TGTGCCAGCAGCTCAGGGGATCAGCCCCAGCATTTT CASSSGDQPQHF
NA TRBJ2-1 NA TRBV9 TGTGCCAGCAGCGTAACGAGCGGCTCCTTCAATGAGCAGTTCTTC CASSVTSGSFNEQFF
many TRBJ1-5 TRBD1 TRBV6-2/TRBV6-3 TGTGCCAGCAGGGCAATCCGGGACAGTGGAGATAGCAATCAGCCCCAGCATTTT CASRAIRDSGDSNQPQHF
many TRBJ2-1 NA TRBV6-1 TGTGCCAGCAGTGAAAAAAAAATGCTGGCTGCATGGTATGAGCAGTTCTTC CASSEKKMLAAWYEQFF
many TRBJ2-1 TRBD1 TRBV11-2 TGTGCCAGCAGTACTTTTTCGAGGGGAACAGGGGAACTTTTCTTC CASSTFSRGTGELFF